This T cell receptor beta chain comes out of a study of T cells in Graves' hyperthyroidism and ophthalmopathy. Study background: Blood was drawn when the patient was first diagnosed and still untreated. Study results and limitations: In the blood, most expanded thyroid clonotypes above 0.001 appeared as well.

Researchers amplified the TCR beta CDR3 regions from RNA transcripts. The TCR CDR3 was amplified in a first-round RT-PCR using the HTBI primer set. Each CDR3 protein is one row after TCRdb ran MiXCR on the multiplex PCR reads. The sample includes about 530,000 distinct CDR3 sequences, under 20% of them seen just once. V lost 6 bases and J lost 1; bases outside the gene matches: 13. Germline CDR1 reads SGHAT; CDR2 reads FQDESV (reference sequence). This CDR3 is 17 amino acids long. This clonotype was recorded at least ten times. What it recognizes is unknown. This chain uses TRBV11-1 with TRBJ2-3; 7 bases are shared with TRBD1. The sample comprised blood. The sequence came from a woman between 18 and 29 years old with Graves' ophthalmopathy. DNA for the CDR3: TGTGCCAGCAGTTGGAACAGGGGTATGACTGGCACAGATACGCAGTATTTT. Protein: CASSWNRGMTGTDTQYF. The whole variable domain, remainder taken from reference TRBV11-1 and TRBJ2-3, is EAEVAQSPRYKITEKSQAVAFWCDPISGHATLYWYRQILGQGPELLVQFQDESVVDDSQLPKDRFSAERLKGVDSTLKIQPAELGDSAMYLCASSWNRGMTGTDTQYFGPGTRLTVL.